The rows below give T cell receptor beta chains drawn from one sample of a study of early T cells in non-severe SARS-CoV-2 infection. MiXCR, applied by TCRdb to the 5' RACE reads, yields one record per CDR3 protein. This sample carries tens of thousands of distinct CDR3 sequences, about an eighth of them seen once, and the ten largest clones take roughly 6.4%. Sequencing was performed on whole blood. The receptors stem from an adult who was a healthcare worker with PCR-confirmed SARS-CoV-2 infection or an uninfected control (not recorded which). Each CDR3 is given with its conserved first and last residue. The D gene is left open where the match is weak. The size of a clone is reported for some rows only, either as once, few or many, or as a class for expanded clones.

j_gene,abundance,v_gene,d_gene,CDR3aa,CDR3nt
TRBJ2-3,few,TRBV29-1,-,CSVEDQSRPDTQYF,TGCAGCGTTGAAGATCAATCCCGTCCAGATACGCAGTATTTT
TRBJ2-7,few,TRBV20-1,-,CSARGLGLASYEQYF,TGCAGTGCTAGGGGGCTTGGCTTGGCCTCCTACGAGCAGTACTTC
TRBJ1-1,few,TRBV13,TRBD1,CASSFRTGETEAFF,TGTGCCAGCAGCTTCAGGACAGGGGAAACTGAAGCTTTCTTT
TRBJ1-5,many,TRBV27,TRBD1,CASSSSGGPQPQHF,TGTGCCAGCAGTTCTTCAGGGGGCCCTCAGCCCCAGCATTTT
TRBJ2-7,few,TRBV25-1,-,CANVTVGIYEQYF,TGTGCCAACGTGACAGTAGGGATCTACGAGCAGTACTTC
TRBJ2-1,-,TRBV19,-,CASSAQGSYNEQFF,TGTGCCAGTAGCGCTCAGGGGTCCTACAATGAGCAGTTCTTC
TRBJ2-7,many,TRBV2,-,CASRSQGIREQYF,TGTGCCAGCAGGTCACAGGGAATAAGGGAGCAGTACTTC
TRBJ2-1,few,TRBV30,-,CAERRTNEQFF,TGTGCCGAAAGAAGGACCAATGAGCAGTTCTTC
TRBJ2-1,many,TRBV5-1,TRBD1,CASSATGGAYNEQFF,TGCGCCAGCAGCGCAACAGGGGGCGCCTACAATGAGCAGTTCTTC
TRBJ2-1,-,TRBV5-1,TRBD2,CASSFRREYWNNEQFF,TGCGCCAGCAGCTTTCGGCGGGAGTATTGGAACAATGAGCAGTTCTTC
TRBJ2-2,-,TRBV21-1,-,CASSKSRLLRPGELFF,TGTGCCAGCAGCAAAAGTAGACTCCTACGACCCGGGGAGCTGTTTTTT
TRBJ1-1,-,TRBV27,-,CASSEGGGNTEAFF,TGTGCCAGCAGTGAGGGGGGAGGAAACACTGAAGCTTTCTTT
TRBJ2-1,many,TRBV5-1,-,CASSLGVNEQFF,TGCGCCAGCAGCTTGGGAGTCAATGAGCAGTTCTTC
TRBJ1-2,-,TRBV4-1,-,CASSQARGDGYTF,TGCGCCAGCAGCCAAGCCAGGGGAGATGGCTACACCTTC
TRBJ2-3,few,TRBV12-3/TRBV12-4,-,CASSFLRGADTQYF,TGTGCCAGCAGTTTCCTCAGGGGGGCAGATACGCAGTATTTT
TRBJ1-1,few,TRBV24-1,TRBD1,CATSDRAGTGKVNTEAFF,TGTGCCACCAGTGATCGCGCCGGGACAGGGAAGGTGAACACTGAAGCTTTCTTT
TRBJ2-5,-,TRBV10-1,-,CASSEWFGETQYF,TGCGCCAGCAGTGAGTGGTTTGGGGAGACCCAGTACTTC
TRBJ2-5,-,TRBV7-9,-,CASSPPSRREKWETQYF,TGTGCCAGCAGCCCCCCCTCCCGCAGGGAGAAATGGGAGACCCAGTACTTC
TRBJ2-1,-,TRBV4-2,-,CASSQDRVSAQFF,TGTGCCAGCAGCCAAGATCGGGTCAGTGCGCAGTTCTTC
TRBJ1-6,-,TRBV2,TRBD1,CASMGTGAHPGNSPLHF,TGTGCCAGCATGGGGACAGGGGCCCACCCGGGTAATTCACCCCTCCACTTT
TRBJ2-5,many,TRBV28,-,CATRGGLETQYF,TGTGCCACCAGGGGGGGTTTAGAGACCCAGTACTTC
TRBJ2-2,few,TRBV9,-,CASSVEGPTGELFF,TGTGCCAGCAGCGTAGAAGGGCCCACCGGGGAGCTGTTTTTT
TRBJ1-5,-,TRBV24-1,-,CATSGQGATQPQHF,TGTGCCACCAGTGGCCAGGGTGCTACTCAGCCCCAGCATTTT
TRBJ2-1,-,TRBV20-1,-,CSSFPSSYNEQFF,TGCAGTTCTTTTCCGAGCTCCTACAATGAGCAGTTCTTC
TRBJ2-7,many,TRBV7-9,-,CASSLLSGNEQYF,TGTGCCAGCAGCTTACTCTCAGGGAACGAGCAGTACTTC
TRBJ1-5,-,TRBV19,-,CASMDGGGGWNQPQHF,TGTGCCAGTATGGATGGAGGTGGCGGATGGAATCAGCCCCAGCATTTT
TRBJ2-5,few,TRBV21-1,-,CASSNSETQYF,TGTGCCAGCAGCAATTCGGAGACCCAGTACTTC
TRBJ1-1,few,TRBV10-2,TRBD1,CASSTGGEAFF,TGCGCCAGCAGTACAGGGGGCGAAGCTTTCTTT
TRBJ1-1,-,TRBV5-5,TRBD1,CASSRQGMNTEAFF,TGTGCCAGCAGCAGACAGGGCATGAACACTGAAGCTTTCTTT
TRBJ2-1,-,TRBV9,TRBD2,CASSATLRLATNEQFF,TGTGCCAGCAGCGCCACCCTCCGACTAGCAACCAATGAGCAGTTCTTC
TRBJ2-7,many,TRBV7-3,-,CASSTSNGEQYF,TGTGCCAGCAGCACTAGTAACGGCGAGCAGTACTTC
TRBJ2-3,few,TRBV29-1,-,CSVDPNSDTQYF,TGCAGCGTTGACCCGAATTCGGATACGCAGTATTTT
TRBJ2-3,-,TRBV29-1,TRBD2,CSARLAGGTDTQYF,TGCAGCGCCCGACTAGCGGGAGGCACAGATACGCAGTATTTT
TRBJ1-2,few,TRBV2,TRBD1,CASRGTVPTYGYTF,TGTGCCAGCAGGGGGACAGTCCCAACGTATGGCTACACCTTC
TRBJ1-1,once,TRBV5-1,-,CASSLEVGNTEAFF,TGCGCCAGCAGCTTGGAGGTTGGAAACACTGAAGCTTTCTTT